The 8 T cell receptor beta chains below come from one sample, sequenced in a study of CD8+ T cells in alopecia areata. Extracted RNA was reverse transcribed, and the resulting cDNA served as sequencing template. Here immunoSEQ multiplex PCR was the method, and the copy in TCRdb shows in-frame clones only, minus some. Of about 99,000 clones in the sample, roughly 53% were seen once. Sequencing was performed on CD4+ T cells sorted from blood. The receptor set was obtained from a human donor in good health.

This clone has a handful of counts. This chain uses TRBV6-5 with TRBJ2-7; 8 positions agree with TRBD1. V shed 0 bases and J 2 bases; nucleotides not matched to a gene: 3. Germline V lookup: CDR1 MNHEY, CDR2 SVGAGI. The CDR3 is 15 residues long. The CDR3: CASSYSMGQAYEQYF. The CDR3 DNA sequence: TGTGCCAGCAGTTACTCGATGGGACAGGCCTACGAGCAGTACTTC.

The rearrangement joins TRBV4-2 to TRBJ2-3; 8 nucleotides line up with TRBD2. The junction had 14 bases not matched to a gene; V was cut back by 2 bases and J by 4 bases. CDR1 LGHNA and CDR2 YNFKEQ come from the germline V gene. This CDR3 has 18 amino acids. The CDR3 coding sequence is TGTGCCAGCAGCCAAAGAAGTCGCCGCGGGGGGTTGGCAGATACGCAGTATTTT. Translating gives CASSQRSRRGGLADTQYF.

The chain combines TRBV5-1 with TRBJ1-3; no definite D call. The germline V and J ends were trimmed by 0 bases and 0 bases, with 7 bases remaining between them. Germline assignment: CDR1 SGHRS and CDR2 YFSETQ. This CDR3 is 15 amino acids long. The CDR3 is CASSLVGISGNTIYF. Here the CDR3 DNA reads TGCGCCAGCAGCTTGGTCGGGATCTCTGGAAACACCATATATTTT.

V gene TRBV7-2 combines with J gene TRBJ2-7; D possibly corresponds to TRBD1 (5 bases). This CDR3 comprises 17 residues. The V gene lost 2 bases and the J gene lost 1 base, with 18 bases spanning the gap. Germline loops: CDR1 SGHTA, CDR2 FQGNSA. The CDR3 reads CASSLSAAGPTSYEQYF. The CDR3 DNA is TGTGCCAGCAGCTTAAGCGCGGCAGGGCCAACTTCCTACGAGCAGTACTTC. The full variable domain, rest sourced from reference TRBV7-2 and TRBJ2-7, is GAGVSQSPSNKVTEKGKDVELRCDPISGHTALYWYRQSLGQGLEFLIYFQGNSAPDKSGLPSDRFSAERTGGSVSTLTIQRTQQEDSAVYLCASSLSAAGPTSYEQYFGPGTRLTVT.

The chain carries TRBV6-5 and TRBJ1-1; D ambiguous. Germline CDR1 MNHEY, CDR2 SVGAGI. Trimming stripped 7 bases from V and 1 base from J, with 7 bases between. The CDR3 runs 12 residues. CDR3 nucleotides: TGTGCCAGCAACCACCGGAACACTGAAGCTTTCTTT. Translation: CASNHRNTEAFF.

The V gene is TRBV2, the J gene TRBJ2-5, with 10 bases matching TRBD2. The CDR3 consists of 19 residues. Germline V CDR1 and CDR2: SNHLY, FYNNEI. The junction had 13 bases not matched to a gene; V was cut back by 2 bases and J by 1 base. DNA for the CDR3: TGTGCCAGCAGTGAACAGGAGCTAGCGGGGGTTACTATCCAAGAGACCCAGTACTTC. It encodes CASSEQELAGVTIQETQYF.

This clone was detected a few times. The J gene is TRBJ2-7, the V gene TRBV2; D is unresolved. V was pared by 9 bases and J by 3 bases, with 15 bases between. Per the germline V gene, CDR1 is SNHLY and CDR2 is FYNNEI. The CDR3 covers 13 residues. CDR3 amino acids: CASATHGSYEQYF. CDR3 coding DNA: TGTGCCAGTGCTACCCACGGCAGCTACGAGCAGTACTTC. The complete variable domain, with remaining parts taken from reference TRBV2 and TRBJ2-7, reads EPEVTQTPSHQVTQMGQEVILRCVPISNHLYFYWYRQILGQKVEFLVSFYNNEISEKSEIFDDQFSVERPDGSNFTLKIRSTKLEDSAMYFCASATHGSYEQYFGPGTRLTVT.

This rearrangement joins TRBV18 to TRBJ2-3, with 12 nucleotides matching TRBD2. Trimming at V came to 1 base and at J to 6 bases, leaving 5 bases not matched to a gene. The CDR3 runs to 16 residues. The germline V gene encodes CDR1 KGHSH and CDR2 LQKENI. In nucleotides, the CDR3 is TGTGCCAGCTCACCACAGACTAGCGGGGGAAGTGATACGCAGTATTTT. Its translation: CASSPQTSGGSDTQYF. The complete variable domain, with remaining parts taken from reference TRBV18 and TRBJ2-3, reads NAGVMQNPRHLVRRRGQEARLRCSPMKGHSHVYWYRQLPEEGLKFMVYLQKENIIDESGMPKERFSAEFPKEGPSILRIQQVVRGDSAAYFCASSPQTSGGSDTQYFGPGTRLTVL.